Only one count was recorded for the clone carrying this TCR beta chain. Sequenced by immunoSEQ multiplex PCR; TCRdb stores in-frame clones only, minus some. The sample consists of 300,000 to 400,000 clones, 85% of them appearing once. Germline assignment: CDR1 MDHEN and CDR2 SYDVKM. J was trimmed by 3 bases and V by 3 bases; bases with no gene match: 7. The CDR3 consists of 15 residues. This entry comes from a study of blood T cell repertoires in COVID-19. As for the study in general: PBMCs, B-cell-depleted T cells, or T cells provided the cDNA or gDNA that made up the material.

The cohort comprised adults aged about 18 to 90 years residing in 24 US areas. Participants' own reports of clinical history determined their cohort assignment. This chain uses TRBV28 with TRBJ1-2; 7 nucleotides agree with TRBD1. The sequenced sample consisted of PBMCs or T cells enriched from blood (not recorded which). This clonotype was obtained from a woman aged 25 to 39 who had been exposed to COVID-19. CDR3 residues: CASSLYTRGDYGYTF. For the CDR3, the DNA is TGTGCCAGCAGTTTGTATACCAGGGGGGACTATGGCTACACCTTC.